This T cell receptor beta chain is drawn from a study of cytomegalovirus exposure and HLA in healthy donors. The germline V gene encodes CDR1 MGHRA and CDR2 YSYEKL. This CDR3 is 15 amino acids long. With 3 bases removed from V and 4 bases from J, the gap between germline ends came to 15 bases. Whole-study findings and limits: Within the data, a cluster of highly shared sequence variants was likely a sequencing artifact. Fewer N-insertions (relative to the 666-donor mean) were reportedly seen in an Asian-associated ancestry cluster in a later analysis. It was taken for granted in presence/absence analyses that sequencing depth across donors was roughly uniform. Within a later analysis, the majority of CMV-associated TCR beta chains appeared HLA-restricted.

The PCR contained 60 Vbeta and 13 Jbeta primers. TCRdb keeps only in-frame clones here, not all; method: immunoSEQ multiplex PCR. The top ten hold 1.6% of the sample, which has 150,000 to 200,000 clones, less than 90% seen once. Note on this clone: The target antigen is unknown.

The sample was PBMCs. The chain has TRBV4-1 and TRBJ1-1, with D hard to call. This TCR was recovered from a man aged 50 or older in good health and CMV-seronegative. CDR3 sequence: CASSHWAKLGTEAFF. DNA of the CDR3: TGCGCCAGCAGCCACTGGGCCAAGCTGGGCACTGAAGCTTTCTTT.